This T cell receptor (beta chain) was sequenced during a study of blood T cell repertoires in COVID-19. The overall study: The cDNA or gDNA used as material had been derived from T cells, B-cell-depleted T cells, or PBMCs.

Those who participated ranged in age from about 18 to 89 years and resided in 24 US areas. Some clones are missing from TCRdb's copy, which holds only in-frame ones; the method was immunoSEQ multiplex PCR. The sample carries about 310,000 clones, 90% recorded once. Germline V gives CDR1 MGHRA, CDR2 YSYEKL. V was clipped by 0 bases and J by 0 bases, with 6 bases between them. The CDR3 loop spans 16 amino acids. This clonotype was sampled from a woman in her late teens or twenties with acute COVID-19. Sequenced material: PBMCs or T cells enriched from blood (not recorded which). V usage is TRBV4-1 and J usage is TRBJ2-6; tentatively, D is TRBD1 (5 bases). In DNA form, the CDR3 reads TGCGCCAGCAGCCAAGATAGGGGCTCTGGGGCCAACGTCCTGACTTTC. It yields the protein CASSQDRGSGANVLTF.